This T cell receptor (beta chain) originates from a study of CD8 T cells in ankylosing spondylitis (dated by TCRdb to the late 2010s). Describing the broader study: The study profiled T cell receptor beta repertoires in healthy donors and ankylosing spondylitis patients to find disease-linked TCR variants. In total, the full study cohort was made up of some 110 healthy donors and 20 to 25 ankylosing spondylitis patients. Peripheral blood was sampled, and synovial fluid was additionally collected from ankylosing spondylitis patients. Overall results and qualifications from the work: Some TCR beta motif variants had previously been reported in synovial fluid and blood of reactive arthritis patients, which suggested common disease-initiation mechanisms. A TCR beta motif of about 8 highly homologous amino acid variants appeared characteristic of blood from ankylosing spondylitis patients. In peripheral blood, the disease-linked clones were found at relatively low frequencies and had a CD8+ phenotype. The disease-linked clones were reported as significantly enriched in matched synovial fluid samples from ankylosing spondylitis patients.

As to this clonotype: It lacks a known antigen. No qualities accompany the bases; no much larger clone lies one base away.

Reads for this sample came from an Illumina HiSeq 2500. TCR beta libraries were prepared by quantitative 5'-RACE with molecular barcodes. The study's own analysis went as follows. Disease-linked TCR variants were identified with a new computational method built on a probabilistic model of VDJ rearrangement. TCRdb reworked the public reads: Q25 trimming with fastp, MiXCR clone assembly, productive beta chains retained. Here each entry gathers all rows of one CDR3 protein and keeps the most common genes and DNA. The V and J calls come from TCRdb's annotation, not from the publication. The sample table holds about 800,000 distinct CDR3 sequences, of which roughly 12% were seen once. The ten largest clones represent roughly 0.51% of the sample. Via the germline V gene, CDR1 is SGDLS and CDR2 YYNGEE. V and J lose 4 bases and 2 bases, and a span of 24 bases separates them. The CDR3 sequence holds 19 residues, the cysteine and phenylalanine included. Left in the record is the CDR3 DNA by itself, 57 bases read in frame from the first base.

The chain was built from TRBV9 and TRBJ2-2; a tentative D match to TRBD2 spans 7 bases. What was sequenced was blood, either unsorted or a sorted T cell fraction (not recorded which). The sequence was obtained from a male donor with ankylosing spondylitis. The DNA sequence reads TGTGCCAGCAGCCCTAGCTGGGGGGGCAATGCATATAACACCGGGGAGCTGTTTTTT. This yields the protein CASSPSWGGNAYNTGELFF.